A single sample is the source of the 23 T cell receptor beta chains below, sequenced in a study of regulatory T cells. Amplification used 52 TRBV primers and 13 TRBJ primers. TCRdb's copy holds only in-frame clones and misses some; the assay was immunoSEQ multiplex PCR. Of just over 20,000 clones listed, under 95% are singletons. Sequencing was performed on CD8+ T cells sorted from blood. The receptors were gathered from a child aged 2-15 years with CD3G deficiency.

This chain links TRBV10-2 with TRBJ2-7; 8 bases are a match to TRBD1. V trimming: 1 base; J trimming: 7 bases; junction bases outside the gene matches: 3. CDR1 and CDR2 (germline): WSHSY, SAAADI. This CDR3 has 13 amino acids. In DNA form, the CDR3 reads TGCGCCAGCAGTGAGTTCAGGGGGCAAGAGCAGTACTTC. It codes for CASSEFRGQEQYF.

The CDR3 DNA follows: TGTGCCAGCAGCGTAGTTCCGGGGGACGAGCAGTACTTC. Translating it yields CASSVVPGDEQYF. This chain joins TRBV9 and TRBJ2-7; tentative D call: TRBD2 (6 bases). Trimming took 0 bases from V and 5 from J, leaving 9 bases between them. The CDR3 has 13 residues. Germline CDR1 SGDLS, CDR2 YYNGEE.

The CDR3 nucleotides read TGTGCCAGCAGCTTGGCCCATGGACGCGAGCAGTACTTC. Residues: CASSLAHGREQYF. J is TRBJ2-7 and V is TRBV11-2; the D is unclear. Germline V CDR1 and CDR2: SGHAT, FQNNGV. The CDR3 totals 13 residues. The V and J ends lost 3 bases and 6 bases respectively, with 12 bases between them.

J is TRBJ1-4 and V is TRBV6-1, with D unclear. V lost 10 bases to trimming and J lost 7 bases, with 19 bases between them. CDR1 is MNHNS, CDR2 SASEGT, per germline. The CDR3 covers 14 residues. CDR3 loop: CATPIGRSGEKLFF. The CDR3, as DNA: TGTGCCACCCCGATTGGGCGCTCAGGTGAAAAACTGTTTTTT.

This clone was detected only once. The chain joins TRBV13 to TRBJ2-1; 8 bases fit TRBD1. This CDR3 is built from 15 residues. The J segment lost 5 bases and the V segment lost 3 bases, leaving 6 bases of the junction unmatched. CDR1 and CDR2 from the germline V gene are PRHDT and FYEKMQ (reference sequence). CDR3 in DNA: TGTGCCAGCAGCTTGACAGGGGTCGCGGACAATGAGCAGTTCTTC. This encodes CASSLTGVADNEQFF. Using reference TRBV13 and TRBJ2-1 for the parts outside the CDR3, the full variable domain is AAGVIQSPRHLIKEKRETATLKCYPIPRHDTVYWYQQGPGQDPQFLISFYEKMQSDKGSIPDRFSAQQFSDYHSELNMSSLELGDSALYFCASSLTGVADNEQFFGPGTRLTVL.

The J gene is TRBJ1-1, the V gene TRBV28; 8 nucleotides agree with TRBD1. J lost 4 bases, V lost 2 bases, and 15 bases had no gene match. The CDR3 is 18 residues long. The germline V gene has CDR1 MDHEN and CDR2 SYDVKM. CDR3 bases: TGTGCCAGCAGTTTAGGACAGGGAAATTATCCGACGTCCACTGAAGCTTTCTTT. This encodes CASSLGQGNYPTSTEAFF.

The chain employs TRBV11-2 and TRBJ2-2, with 13 bases aligning to TRBD2. Germline lookup yields CDR1 SGHAT and CDR2 FQNNGV. J gave up 7 bases and V 5 bases, and 16 bases lay outside the gene matches. This CDR3 comprises 19 residues. CDR3 residues: CASSRWRGTSGKSDGELFF. In DNA form, the CDR3 reads TGTGCCAGCAGCCGCTGGAGGGGGACTAGCGGGAAGTCAGACGGGGAGCTGTTTTTT.

The chain is built from TRBV7-8 and TRBJ2-7; 8 positions match TRBD1. The trim removed 1 base at V and 1 base at J, leaving 3 bases unmatched. Germline CDR1 SGHVS, CDR2 FQNEAQ. The length of the CDR3 is 15 residues. The CDR3 loop reads CASSLGGQESYEQYF. The CDR3, as DNA: TGTGCCAGCAGCTTAGGGGGACAGGAATCCTACGAGCAGTACTTC.

This clone has just one count. The chain carries TRBV5-1 and TRBJ2-1, with 8 bases that match TRBD1. The length of the CDR3 is 15 residues. V lost 2 bases and J lost 7; bases outside the gene matches: 8. Germline CDR1 reads SGHRS; CDR2 reads YFSETQ. CDR3 nucleotides: TGCGCCAGCAGCTTCGGACAGGGTGTAGAAAATGAGCAGTTCTTC. Protein product: CASSFGQGVENEQFF.

CDR3 sequence (DNA): TGTGCCAGCGGTGGACCGGGCAATGAGCAGTTCTTC. It translates to CASGGPGNEQFF. The V call is TRBV7-9, the J call TRBJ2-1, with D hard to call. V was cut by 8 bases and J by 6 bases, with 11 bases left in between. This CDR3 contains 12 residues. Germline CDR1 reads SEHNR; CDR2 reads FQNEAQ (reference sequence).

The rearrangement joins TRBV28 to TRBJ2-7; 8 nucleotides line up with TRBD1. The germline V gene has CDR1 MDHEN and CDR2 SYDVKM. The CDR3 is 14 amino acids. The V segment lost 6 bases and the J segment 5 bases; nucleotides outside the gene matches: 9. As DNA, the CDR3 is TGTGCCAGCAGCTCGGACAGGGCCATCGACGAGCAGTACTTC. Residues: CASSSDRAIDEQYF.

The chain couples TRBV7-8 to TRBJ2-2, with no clear D. V was trimmed by 1 base and J by 7 bases, leaving 7 bases between them. Germline V gene sequence: CDR1 SGHVS, CDR2 FQNEAQ. This CDR3 comprises 13 residues. The CDR3: CASSLESYGELFF. The DNA of the CDR3 is TGTGCCAGCAGCTTAGAAAGCTACGGGGAGCTGTTTTTT.

The gene calls are TRBV28 and TRBJ1-1; no firm D call. The CDR3 length is 13 residues. Trimming took 6 bases from V and 6 from J, leaving 14 bases between them. Per germline, CDR1 MDHEN and CDR2 SYDVKM. The CDR3 loop reads CASRETAGAEAFF. The CDR3 DNA is TGTGCCAGCAGAGAAACCGCTGGGGCTGAAGCTTTCTTT.

The chain couples TRBV28 to TRBJ2-7; D remains unclear. From germline, CDR1 is MDHEN and CDR2 SYDVKM. This CDR3 comprises 14 residues. V lost 4 bases and J lost 6, with 16 bases in between. CDR3 sequence reads: CASSYRGMLTEQYF. The CDR3 DNA is TGTGCCAGCAGTTATCGTGGGATGCTTACCGAGCAGTACTTC.

This chain uses TRBV28 with TRBJ2-3; D perhaps matches TRBD2 (5 bases). This CDR3 is built from 15 residues. Deletions cut 2 bases from V and 4 bases from J, with 13 bases between. CDR1 and CDR2 from the germline V gene are MDHEN and SYDVKM. In DNA form, the CDR3 reads TGTGCCAGCAGTTTAGGTGCGAGCGGCTCAGATACGCAGTATTTT. Protein: CASSLGASGSDTQYF.

The chain employs TRBV28 and TRBJ2-5, with D possibly matching TRBD2 (5 bases). V was clipped by 6 bases and J by 5 bases, with 13 bases between them. The germline CDR1 and CDR2 sequences are MDHEN and SYDVKM. This CDR3 has 13 amino acids. In DNA, the CDR3 is TGTGCCAGCAGCTCACTAGACGGGGAGACCCAGTACTTC. Residues: CASSSLDGETQYF.

V and J are TRBV28 and TRBJ1-5; no reliable D call. The V and J ends lost 2 bases and 5 bases respectively, with 13 bases between them. The germline V gene encodes CDR1 MDHEN and CDR2 SYDVKM. There are 15 residues in the CDR3. The CDR3 sequence is CASSLREGYYQPQHF. CDR3 DNA: TGTGCCAGCAGTTTAAGGGAGGGTTACTATCAGCCCCAGCATTTT.

The chain joins TRBV6-1 to TRBJ2-1, with unresolved D. Per germline, CDR1 MNHNS and CDR2 SASEGT. The length of the CDR3 is 14 residues. The germline V and J ends were trimmed by 1 base and 10 bases, with 14 bases remaining between them. CDR3 loop: CASSEVGSRVEQFF. The CDR3, as DNA: TGTGCCAGCAGTGAAGTTGGCTCCCGGGTAGAGCAGTTCTTC.

This clone was detected once. The chain is built from TRBV6-1 and TRBJ2-7, with 10 bases fitting TRBD2. This CDR3 contains 16 residues. CDR1 is MNHNS and CDR2 is SASEGT in the germline V gene. V trimming: 0 bases; J trimming: 3 bases; junction bases outside the gene matches: 5. CDR3 residues: CASSEAQPSGGYEQYF. The CDR3 DNA sequence: TGTGCCAGCAGTGAAGCGCAGCCTAGCGGGGGCTACGAGCAGTACTTC.

This clone has a single count. The rearrangement uses TRBV7-9 and TRBJ2-3; a weak D match, TRBD2 (6 bases). CDR1 and CDR2 from the germline V gene are SEHNR and FQNEAQ (reference sequence). V was shortened by 0 bases and J by 0 bases, with 19 bases between the two germline ends. The CDR3 is 19 amino acids. The CDR3 loop is CASSLAPGLDFYSTDTQYF. CDR3 in DNA: TGTGCCAGCAGCTTAGCGCCGGGACTTGACTTCTACAGCACAGATACGCAGTATTTT. Looking up the rest from reference TRBV7-9 and TRBJ2-3 gives the full variable domain: DTGVSQNPRHKITKRGQNVTFRCDPISEHNRLYWYRQTLGQGPEFLTYFQNEAQLEKSRLLSDRFSAERPKGSFSTLEIQRTEQGDSAMYLCASSLAPGLDFYSTDTQYFGPGTRLTVL.

The chain joins TRBV5-1 to TRBJ2-7, with D possibly called TRBD1 or TRBD2 (5 bases each). Germline-derived CDR1 and CDR2 are SGHRS and YFSETQ. The V end was cut by 2 bases, the J end by 0 bases, with 9 bases between. CDR3 length equals 14 residues. CDR3: CASSLEGSSYEQYF. CDR3 in DNA: TGCGCCAGCAGCTTAGAGGGGAGCTCCTACGAGCAGTACTTC. Full variable domain (missing parts from reference TRBV5-1 and TRBJ2-7): KAGVTQTPRYLIKTRGQQVTLSCSPISGHRSVSWYQQTPGQGLQFLFEYFSETQRNKGNFPGRFSGRQFSNSRSEMNVSTLELGDSALYLCASSLEGSSYEQYFGPGTRLTVT.

The chain recombines TRBV7-9 with TRBJ2-1; D is perhaps TRBD2 (6 bases). This CDR3 has 19 residues. CDR1 is SEHNR and CDR2 is FQNEAQ in the germline V gene (reference sequence). The V gene lost 2 bases and the J gene lost 6 bases, with 26 bases spanning the gap. This CDR3 reads CASSLTTTPWLATSNEQFF. Here the CDR3 DNA reads TGTGCCAGCAGCTTAACAACCACACCGTGGCTAGCGACTTCCAATGAGCAGTTCTTC. Full variable domain (missing parts from reference TRBV7-9 and TRBJ2-1): DTGVSQNPRHKITKRGQNVTFRCDPISEHNRLYWYRQTLGQGPEFLTYFQNEAQLEKSRLLSDRFSAERPKGSFSTLEIQRTEQGDSAMYLCASSLTTTPWLATSNEQFFGPGTRLTVL.

The J gene is TRBJ1-2, the V gene TRBV21-1. TRBV21-1 corresponds to a pseudogene. The CDR3 is made up of 14 amino acids. The CDR3 DNA follows: TGTGCCAGCTACTGGGTGGGAGGGGATCGTGGCTACACCTTC. This sequence encodes CASYWVGGDRGYTF.